This T cell receptor (beta chain) derives from a study of CD8+CD57+ T cells in acquired aplastic anemia. The wider study: Across the sorted CD4+ and CD8+ cells, DNA amounts averaged approximately 3.1 ug. Healthy donors averaged approximately 9.9 million reads for CD4+ cells.

The use of genomic DNA as template underpinned the TCR beta VDJ and CDR3 profiling. One entry per CDR3 protein results from TCRdb running MiXCR on the reads. In the table there are a few hundred thousand distinct CDR3 sequences, approximately 60% of which are singletons. CDR1 is SQVTM, CDR2 ANQGSEA, per germline. The V and J ends lost 3 bases and 7 bases respectively, with 6 bases between them. The CDR3 consists of 10 residues. The source is a human donor in good health. The specimen was sorted CD4+, CD8+, or CD8+CD57+ T cells (not recorded which) from PBMCs. The chain joins TRBV29-1 to TRBJ1-2, with a weak D call TRBD1 (5 bases). The CDR3 sequence is CSVEGVGYTF. CDR3 nucleotide sequence: TGCAGCGTTGAGGGGGTTGGCTACACCTTC.